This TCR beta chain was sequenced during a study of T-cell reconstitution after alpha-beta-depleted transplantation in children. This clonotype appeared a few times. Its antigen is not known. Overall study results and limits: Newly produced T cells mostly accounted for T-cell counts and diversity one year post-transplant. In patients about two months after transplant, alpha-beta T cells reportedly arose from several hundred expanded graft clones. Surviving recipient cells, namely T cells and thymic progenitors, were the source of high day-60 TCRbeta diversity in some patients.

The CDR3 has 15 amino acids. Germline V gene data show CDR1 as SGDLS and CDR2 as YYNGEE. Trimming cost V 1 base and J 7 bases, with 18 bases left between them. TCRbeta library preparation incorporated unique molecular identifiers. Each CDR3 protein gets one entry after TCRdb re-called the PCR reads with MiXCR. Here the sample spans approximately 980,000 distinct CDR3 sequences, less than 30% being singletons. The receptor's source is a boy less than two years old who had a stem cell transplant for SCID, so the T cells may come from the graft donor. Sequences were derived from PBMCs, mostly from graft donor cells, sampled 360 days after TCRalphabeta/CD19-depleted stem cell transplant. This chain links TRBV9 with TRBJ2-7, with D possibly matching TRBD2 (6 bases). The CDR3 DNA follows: TGTGCCAGCAGCGTATCGGGGTCCCATGCGGGGGAGCAGTACTTC. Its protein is CASSVSGSHAGEQYF.